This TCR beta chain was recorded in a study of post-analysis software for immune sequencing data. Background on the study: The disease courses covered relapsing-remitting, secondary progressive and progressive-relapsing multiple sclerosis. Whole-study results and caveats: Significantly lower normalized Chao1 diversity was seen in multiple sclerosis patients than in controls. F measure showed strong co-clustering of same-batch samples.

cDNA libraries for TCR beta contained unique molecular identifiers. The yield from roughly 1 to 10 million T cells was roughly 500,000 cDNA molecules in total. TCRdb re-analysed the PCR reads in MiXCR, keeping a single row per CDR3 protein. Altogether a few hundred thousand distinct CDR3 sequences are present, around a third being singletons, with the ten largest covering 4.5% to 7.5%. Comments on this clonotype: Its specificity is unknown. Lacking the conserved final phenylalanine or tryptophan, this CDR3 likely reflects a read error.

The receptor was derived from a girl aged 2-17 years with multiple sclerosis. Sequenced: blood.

The CDR3 DNA sequence: TGTGCCAGCAGCGTAGAAGCGGGGGGGCATTCGGAGACGCAGTATTTG. Encoded protein: CASSVEAGGHSETQYL. The rearrangement uses TRBV9 and TRBJ2-3, with 10 bases that match TRBD2. Trimming removed 0 bases from V and 9 bases from J; junction bases left unmatched: 10. The CDR3 is 16 residues long. CDR1 and CDR2 from the germline V gene are SGDLS and YYNGEE.